A single sample is the source of the 20 T cell receptor beta chains below, sequenced in a study of T cells after yellow fever vaccination. TCRdb independently ran MiXCR on the 5' RACE reads; one entry per CDR3 protein. The repertoire includes a few hundred thousand distinct CDR3 sequences, about 7% of them detected once, and 0.65% to 0.9% sits in the top ten. The sequencing used CD4+ T cells sorted from PBMCs, collected 15 days after the yellow fever booster vaccination. The receptors were sampled from a man aged 30 to 39 who received the YFV17D yellow fever vaccine.

This clonotype was found a few times. CDR3 loop: CASSQEWVSGELFF. CDR3 nucleotides: TGTGCCAGCAGCCAAGAATGGGTCAGCGGGGAGCTGTTTTTT. The chain combines TRBV3-1 with TRBJ2-2, with no clear D. The CDR3 is 14 residues long. The V end was cut by 0 bases, the J end by 7 bases, with 9 bases between. Germline V gene data show CDR1 as LGHDT and CDR2 as YNNKEL (reference sequence). Full variable domain (missing parts from reference TRBV3-1 and TRBJ2-2): DTAVSQTPKYLVTQMGNDKSIKCEQNLGHDTMYWYKQDSKKFLKIMFSYNNKELIINETVPNRFSPKSPDKAHLNLHINSLELGDSAVYFCASSQEWVSGELFFGEGSRLTVL.

This clonotype was seen more than once but under ten times. The rearrangement joins TRBV18 to TRBJ2-1; D remains unclear. The germline V and J ends were trimmed by 3 bases and 3 bases, with 9 bases remaining between them. Per germline, CDR1 KGHSH and CDR2 LQKENI. This CDR3 is built from 14 residues. The CDR3 here is CASSPPIIYNEQFF. CDR3 sequence (DNA): TGTGCCAGCTCACCGCCCATTATCTACAATGAGCAGTTCTTC.

This clonotype occurred many times. The J gene is TRBJ2-1, the V gene TRBV20-1; D gene ambiguous. The CDR3 sequence is 11 residues long. The germline V gene has CDR1 DFQATT and CDR2 SNEGSKA (reference sequence). V was shortened by 7 bases and J by 9 bases, with 13 bases between the two germline ends. CDR3 in amino acids: CSVGPGGEQFF. The CDR3 nucleotides are TGCAGTGTTGGGCCAGGCGGTGAGCAGTTCTTC.

This clonotype has ten or more counts. This chain joins TRBV4-2 and TRBJ2-1; 9 nucleotides match TRBD2. This CDR3 comprises 17 residues. Trimming took 0 bases from V and 2 from J; bases not matched to a gene: 5. Germline V gives CDR1 LGHNA, CDR2 YNFKEQ. The CDR3 DNA follows: TGTGCCAGCAGCCAAGATCTCAGCGGGAGGCCCTACAATGAGCAGTTCTTC. Translation: CASSQDLSGRPYNEQFF.

This chain joins TRBV3-1 and TRBJ1-1; possible D gene TRBD1, 5 bases. V was clipped by 4 bases and J by 6 bases, with 15 bases between them. The CDR3 runs 14 residues. Germline V gives CDR1 LGHDT, CDR2 YNNKEL (reference sequence). The CDR3 DNA reads TGTGCCAGCAGCCTTTCGGGGGGTTTGGCTGAAGCTTTCTTT. Translated, it gives CASSLSGGLAEAFF.

The sample holds a few counts of this clonotype. CDR3 region: CASSGRATKTQYF. CDR3 DNA: TGCGCCAGCAGCGGCAGGGCGACGAAGACCCAGTACTTC. This chain connects TRBV10-2 to TRBJ2-5; maybe TRBD1 (5 bases). The V end was cut by 6 bases, the J end by 6 bases, with 14 bases between. From germline, CDR1 is WSHSY and CDR2 SAAADI. There are 13 residues in the CDR3.

The chain has TRBV6-2 or TRBV6-3 and TRBJ2-1; 8 positions agree with TRBD2. Losses at the gene ends were 4 bases for V and 0 bases for J; bases not matched to a gene: 11. The V gene's germline CDR1 is MNHEY and CDR2 SVGEGT. The CDR3 contains 18 residues. CDR3 DNA sequence: TGTGCCAGCAGTTTTAGGACTAGCTCGGCGTTCTCCTACAATGAGCAGTTCTTC. Its protein product is CASSFRTSSAFSYNEQFF.

This clonotype was detected only a few times. The chain employs TRBV20-1 and TRBJ2-7, with TRBD2 identical over 11 bases. CDR3 length equals 15 residues. Germline CDR1 DFQATT, CDR2 SNEGSKA (reference sequence). The ends lost 0 bases at V and 3 bases at J; junction bases unmatched: 4. The CDR3 sequence is CSARDLAGGFYEQYF. CDR3 in DNA: TGCAGTGCTAGAGATCTAGCGGGAGGCTTCTACGAGCAGTACTTC.

This clonotype was observed a few times. The chain joins TRBV10-3 to TRBJ2-1; 7 bases are a match to TRBD2. The junction had 7 bases not matched to a gene; V was cut back by 7 bases and J by 4 bases. The CDR3 extends over 14 amino acids. Looked up from germline, CDR1 is ENHRY and CDR2 is SYGVKD. The CDR3 region is CAITGRRGYNEQFF. As DNA, the CDR3 is TGTGCCATCACTGGGCGGCGGGGGTACAATGAGCAGTTCTTC.

The CDR3 here is CASSQGPNAGNEQFF. In DNA, the CDR3 is TGTGCCAGCAGCCAGGGACCTAATGCTGGCAATGAGCAGTTCTTC. V gene TRBV3-1 combines with J gene TRBJ2-1; D might be TRBD1 or TRBD2, each matching 5 bases. The CDR3 is made up of 15 amino acids. Deletions cut 3 bases from V and 6 bases from J, with 15 bases between. The germline gives CDR1 LGHDT, CDR2 YNNKEL (reference sequence).

The V call is TRBV12-3 or TRBV12-4, the J call TRBJ1-5; no clear D gene. The CDR3 consists of 14 residues. V was shortened by 1 base and J by 3 bases, with 7 bases between the two germline ends. DNA of the CDR3: TGTGCCAGCAGTTTAGGGCAAGACAATCAGCCCCAGCATTTT. This translates into CASSLGQDNQPQHF.

There are many counts of this clonotype. The DNA for the CDR3 is TGCAGTGCTAGCGGAGGGGCGATCACTGAAGCTTTCTTT. It specifies CSASGGAITEAFF. The J gene is TRBJ1-1, the V gene TRBV20-1; TRBD1 is a possible D gene (5 bases). This CDR3 is built from 13 residues. Germline values: CDR1 DFQATT, CDR2 SNEGSKA (reference sequence). Trimming removed 3 bases at V and 4 bases at J, with 12 bases between.

The table lists this clonotype with a few counts. This chain uses TRBV5-1 with TRBJ2-1, with D perhaps given as TRBD1 or TRBD2 (6 bases each). Trimming cost V 5 bases and J 9 bases, with 18 bases left between them. This CDR3 region has 14 residues. Germline V gene lookup returns CDR1 SGHRS and CDR2 YFSETQ. The CDR3 reads CASRAGQQSTEQFF. The DNA for the CDR3 is TGCGCCAGCAGGGCGGGACAACAAAGCACTGAGCAGTTCTTC.

This clonotype has more than one count but fewer than ten. The gene calls are TRBV20-1 and TRBJ2-5; 8 bases are a match to TRBD1. The germline V gene has CDR1 DFQATT and CDR2 SNEGSKA (reference sequence). The V and J ends lost 5 bases and 4 bases, in that order; junction bases with no gene match: 3. The CDR3 extends over 12 amino acids. CDR3 protein: CSAPDRGETQYF. The CDR3 DNA follows: TGCAGTGCTCCCGACAGGGGAGAGACCCAGTACTTC.

Notes on this clonotype: It may be a read error: a sequence one base away is much more abundant. J is TRBJ2-5 and V is TRBV11-2; D is possibly TRBD1 (6 bases). In germline, CDR1 is SGHAT, CDR2 FQNNGV. V was clipped by 6 bases and J by 5 bases, with 16 bases between them. The CDR3 runs to 14 residues. In DNA, the CDR3 is TGTGCCAGCAGGCACAGGGACGGGACGGAGACCCAGTACTTC. As protein: CASRHRDGTETQYF.

This clonotype was picked up many times. The rearrangement uses TRBV6-5 and TRBJ2-4; D may match TRBD1 or TRBD2 (5 bases each). V dropped 8 bases and J dropped 4 bases, with 9 bases sitting between them. The germline V gene has CDR1 MNHEY and CDR2 SVGAGI. The CDR3 has 12 residues. This CDR3 is CASWGSKNIQYF. In nucleotides, the CDR3 is TGTGCCAGCTGGGGGTCAAAAAACATTCAGTACTTC.

Remarks on this clonotype: Just one base apart from a much larger clone, this may be a read error. The rearrangement joins TRBV10-3 to TRBJ2-1; no firm D call. Trimming cost V 3 bases and J 10 bases, with 7 bases left between them. The CDR3 contains 11 residues. Germline lookup yields CDR1 ENHRY and CDR2 SYGVKD. The CDR3 DNA sequence: TGTGCCATCAGTGATGATCTAGAGCAGTTCTTC. As protein: CAISDDLEQFF.

CDR3 protein: CASQGTSGTDTQYF. The DNA of the CDR3 is TGTGCCAGCCAGGGGACGTCGGGCACAGATACGCAGTATTTT. The V gene is TRBV7-3, the J gene TRBJ2-3, with TRBD1 as a possible D gene (6 bases). Germline V CDR1 and CDR2: SGHTA, FQGTGA. Deletions cut 8 bases from V and 1 base from J, with 13 bases between. This CDR3 has 14 amino acids.

This clonotype was detected many times. This chain uses TRBV14 with TRBJ2-7; 7 positions match TRBD1. V lost 4 bases to trimming and J lost 5 bases; unmatched junction nucleotides: 14. The CDR3 extends over 16 amino acids. Germline V gene data show CDR1 as SGHDN and CDR2 as FVKESK. As DNA, the CDR3 is TGTGCCAGCAGCCGCAGACAGGGTCTTCGCATGAACGAGCAGTACTTC. Translation gives CASSRRQGLRMNEQYF.

The V gene is TRBV21-1, the J gene TRBJ2-2; TRBD2, the D gene given by the table, was not confirmed from the DNA. TRBV21-1 is reported as a pseudogene. The CDR3 consists of 16 residues. DNA of the CDR3: TGTGCCAGCAGCAAGGGGGGAGGGGACGACACCGGGGAGCTGTTTTTT. Residues: CASSKGGGDDTGELFF.